This TCR beta chain was captured in a study of T cells in Graves' hyperthyroidism and ophthalmopathy. The V gene lost 5 bases and the J gene lost 0 bases, with 20 bases spanning the gap. Germline V gives CDR1 SEHNR, CDR2 FQNEAQ (reference sequence). The CDR3 runs to 17 residues. This clonotype came up many times. Uncontrolled infection, other autoimmune disease, pregnancy or lactation barred patients from enrollment. Researchers amplified the TCR beta CDR3 regions from RNA transcripts. In the first-round RT-PCR of the TCR CDR3, the HTBI primer set was used. TCRdb reprocessed the multiplex PCR reads via MiXCR and lists one record per CDR3 protein. The table includes fewer than 850,000 distinct CDR3 sequences, 17% detected once.

The sequence was obtained from a man over 45 with Graves' hyperthyroidism. The specimen sequenced was blood. The chain has TRBV7-9 and TRBJ2-7; tentatively, D is TRBD1 (6 bases). CDR3 nucleotide sequence: TGTGCCAGCAGCCTCCTTTCTCCGGGACATAGCTCCTACGAGCAGTACTTC. It codes for CASSLLSPGHSSYEQYF.